This TCR beta chain originates from a study of shared clonotypes between healthy human individuals. Nashville, Tennessee was home to all donors, who were Caucasian adults. It was roughly 0.3 ug DNA, 25,000 to 35,000 T cell genomes, that went into each replicate PCR of unsorted PBMC. Ten immunoSEQ deep assay plates served to sequence unsorted PBMC DNA. The protocol was immunoSEQ multiplex PCR, while the TCRdb copy is restricted to in-frame clones and leaves out a portion. The top ten clones hold approximately 12% of a sample with about 490,000 clones, approximately 78% of them seen once. Deletions cut 3 bases from V and 5 bases from J, with 12 bases between. Germline loops: CDR1 SGHAT, CDR2 FQNNGV. The CDR3 is made up of 14 amino acids.

The chain carries TRBV11-2 and TRBJ2-3; the D is unclear. The origin of this receptor is a woman between 40 and 50 years old in good health. Some clones in this sample may be carry-over from other donors' samples. Sequenced sample: PBMCs. CDR3 sequence (DNA): TGTGCCAGCAGCTTGGCTCGAAACCTAGATACGCAGTATTTT. Translating it yields CASSLARNLDTQYF.